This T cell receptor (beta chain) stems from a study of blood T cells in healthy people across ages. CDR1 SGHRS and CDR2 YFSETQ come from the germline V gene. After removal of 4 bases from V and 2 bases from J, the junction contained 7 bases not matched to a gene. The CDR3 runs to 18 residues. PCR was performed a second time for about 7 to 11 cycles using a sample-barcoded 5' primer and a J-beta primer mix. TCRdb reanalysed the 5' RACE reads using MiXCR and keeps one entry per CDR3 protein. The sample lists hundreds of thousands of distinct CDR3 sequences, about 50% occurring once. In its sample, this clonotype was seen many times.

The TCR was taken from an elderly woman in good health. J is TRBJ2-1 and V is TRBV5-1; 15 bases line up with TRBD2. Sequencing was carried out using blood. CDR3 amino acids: CASSLRTSGGATYNEQFF. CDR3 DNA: TGCGCCAGCAGCCTCCGGACTAGCGGGGGGGCCACCTACAATGAGCAGTTCTTC.